What follows is one T cell receptor (beta chain) and its context. Its antigen remains unidentified. Other DNA sequences within the sample encode an identical CDR3. This entry is derived from a study of OX40 agonist ivuxolimab in advanced cancers. As for the study in general: Patients received ivuxolimab, an intravenous treatment, every 2 weeks at 0.01 to 10 mg/kg.

Autoimmune disease history or systemic immunosuppression barred patients. Repertoires were generated with immunoSEQ multiplex PCR, while TCRdb's copy carries only in-frame clones and drops some. The profile covers approximately 68,000 clones, with 91% appearing a single time and 0.85% to 1.2% taken by the ten largest. General observations from the study: Blood T cells, both CD4+ and CD8+, expanded clonally by week 6 at 0.1 to 3.0 mg/kg.

Trimming removed 6 bases from V and 3 bases from J, with 11 bases in between. CDR1 and CDR2 (germline): KGHSH, LQKENI. CDR3 size: 13 residues. Sequencing used CD4+ or CD8+ T cells sorted from blood, obtained in a trial of the OX40 agonist ivuxolimab. This clonotype was obtained from an adult with an advanced solid tumor such as melanoma, head and neck, liver or kidney cancer. The rearrangement joins TRBV18 to TRBJ1-1; D gene unclear. The CDR3, as DNA: TGTGCCAGCTCCCCCGGAGAGGACACTGAAGCTTTCTTT. Translated, it gives CASSPGEDTEAFF.